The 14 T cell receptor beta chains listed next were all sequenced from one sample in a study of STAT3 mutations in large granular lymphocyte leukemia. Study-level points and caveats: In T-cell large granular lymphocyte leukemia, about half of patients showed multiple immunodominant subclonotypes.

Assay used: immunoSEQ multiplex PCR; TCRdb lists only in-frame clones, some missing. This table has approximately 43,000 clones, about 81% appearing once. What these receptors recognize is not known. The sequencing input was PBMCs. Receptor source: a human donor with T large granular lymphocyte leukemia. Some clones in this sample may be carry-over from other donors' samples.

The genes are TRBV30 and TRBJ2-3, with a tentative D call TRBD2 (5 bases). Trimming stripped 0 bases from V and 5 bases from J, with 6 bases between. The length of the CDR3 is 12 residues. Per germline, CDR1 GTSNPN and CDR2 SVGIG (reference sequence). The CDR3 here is CAWSVSGDTQYF. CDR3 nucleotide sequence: TGTGCCTGGAGTGTAAGCGGAGATACGCAGTATTTT.

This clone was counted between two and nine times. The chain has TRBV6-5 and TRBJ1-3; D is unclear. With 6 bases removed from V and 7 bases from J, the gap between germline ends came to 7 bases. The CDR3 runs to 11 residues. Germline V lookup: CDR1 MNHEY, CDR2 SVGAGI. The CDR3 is CASSQGNTIYF. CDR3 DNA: TGTGCCAGCAGCCAAGGGAACACCATATATTTT.

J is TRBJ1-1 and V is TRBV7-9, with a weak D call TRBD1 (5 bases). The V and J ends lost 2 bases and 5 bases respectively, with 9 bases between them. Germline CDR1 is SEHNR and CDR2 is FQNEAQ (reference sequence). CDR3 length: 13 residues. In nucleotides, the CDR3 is TGTGCCAGCAGCTTACCAGGGCGGACTGAAGCTTTCTTT. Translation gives CASSLPGRTEAFF. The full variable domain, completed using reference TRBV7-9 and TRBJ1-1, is DTGVSQNPRHKITKRGQNVTFRCDPISEHNRLYWYRQTLGQGPEFLTYFQNEAQLEKSRLLSDRFSAERPKGSFSTLEIQRTEQGDSAMYLCASSLPGRTEAFFGQGTRLTVV.

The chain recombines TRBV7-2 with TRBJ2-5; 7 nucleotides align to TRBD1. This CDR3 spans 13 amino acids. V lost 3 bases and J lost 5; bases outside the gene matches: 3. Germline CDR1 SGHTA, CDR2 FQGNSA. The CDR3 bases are TGTGCCAGCAGCTTCGGGACAGAGGAGACCCAGTACTTC. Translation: CASSFGTEETQYF.

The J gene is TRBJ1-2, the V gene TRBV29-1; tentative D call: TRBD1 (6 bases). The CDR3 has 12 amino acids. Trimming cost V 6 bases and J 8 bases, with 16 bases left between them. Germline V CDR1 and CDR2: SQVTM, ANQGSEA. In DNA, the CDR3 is TGCAGCGTCGAACAGGGCCCTCGCGGCTACACCTTC. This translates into CSVEQGPRGYTF.

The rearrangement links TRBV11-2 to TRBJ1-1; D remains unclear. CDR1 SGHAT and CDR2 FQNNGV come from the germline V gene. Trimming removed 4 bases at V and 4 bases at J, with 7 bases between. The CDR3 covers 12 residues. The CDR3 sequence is CASSSPGTEAFF. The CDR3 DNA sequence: TGTGCCAGCAGCTCCCCGGGCACTGAAGCTTTCTTT.

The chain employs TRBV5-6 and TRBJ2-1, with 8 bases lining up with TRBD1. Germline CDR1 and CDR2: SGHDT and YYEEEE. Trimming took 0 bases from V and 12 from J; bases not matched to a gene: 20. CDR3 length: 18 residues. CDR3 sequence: CASSLVRTGRSSNLMQFF. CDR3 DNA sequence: TGTGCCAGCAGCTTGGTACGGACAGGGAGGAGCTCCAATCTAATGCAGTTCTTC.

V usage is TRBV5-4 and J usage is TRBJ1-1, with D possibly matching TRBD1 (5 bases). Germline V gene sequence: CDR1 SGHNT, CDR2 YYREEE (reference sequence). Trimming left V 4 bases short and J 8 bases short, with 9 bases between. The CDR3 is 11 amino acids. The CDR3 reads CASSAGAEAFF. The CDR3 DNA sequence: TGTGCCAGCAGCGCTGGGGCAGAAGCTTTCTTT.

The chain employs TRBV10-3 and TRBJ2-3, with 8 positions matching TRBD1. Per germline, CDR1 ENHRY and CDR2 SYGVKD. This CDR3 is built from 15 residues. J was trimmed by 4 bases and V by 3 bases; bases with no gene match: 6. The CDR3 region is CAISDPGQGADTQYF. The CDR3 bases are TGTGCCATCAGTGATCCCGGACAGGGCGCAGATACGCAGTATTTT.

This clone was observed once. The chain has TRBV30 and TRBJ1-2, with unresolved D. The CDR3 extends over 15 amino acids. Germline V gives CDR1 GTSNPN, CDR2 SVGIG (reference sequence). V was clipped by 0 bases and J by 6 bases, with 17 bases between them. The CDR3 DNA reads TGTGCCTGGAGTGTCGGTCCCGGAGATCTGGATGGCTACACCTTC. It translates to CAWSVGPGDLDGYTF.

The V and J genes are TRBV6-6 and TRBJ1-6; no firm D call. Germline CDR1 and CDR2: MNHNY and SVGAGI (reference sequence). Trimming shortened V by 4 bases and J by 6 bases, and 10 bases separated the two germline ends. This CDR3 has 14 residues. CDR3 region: CASSSPGPNSPLHF. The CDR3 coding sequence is TGTGCCAGCAGTTCACCAGGCCCTAATTCACCCCTCCACTTT.

The CDR3: CASSPGGGSSSPLHF. CDR3 DNA sequence: TGTGCCAGCTCACCGGGCGGCGGTTCATCTTCACCCCTCCACTTT. V gene TRBV18 combines with J gene TRBJ1-6; no firm D call. Germline V gives CDR1 KGHSH, CDR2 LQKENI. This CDR3 is 15 amino acids long. Trimming took off 3 bases at V and 9 bases at J, with 15 bases between the two ends.

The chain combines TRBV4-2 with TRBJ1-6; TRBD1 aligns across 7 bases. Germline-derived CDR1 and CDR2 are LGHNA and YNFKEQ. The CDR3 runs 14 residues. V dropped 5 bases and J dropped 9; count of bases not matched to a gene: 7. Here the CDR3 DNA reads TGTGCCAGCAGCTCGGGGACAGTGGGTTCACCCCTCCACTTT. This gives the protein CASSSGTVGSPLHF.

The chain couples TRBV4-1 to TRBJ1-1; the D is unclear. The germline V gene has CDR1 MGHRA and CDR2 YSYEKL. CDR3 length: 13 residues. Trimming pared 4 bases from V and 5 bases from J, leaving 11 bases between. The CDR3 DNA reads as TGCGCCAGCAGCCCACAGAGCGGGACTGAAGCTTTCTTT. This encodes CASSPQSGTEAFF.